This passage covers 21 T cell receptor beta chains from one sample sequenced in a study of blood T cell repertoires in COVID-19. Profiling relied on immunoSEQ multiplex PCR, and the TCRdb table lists in-frame clones only, not all of them. This sample has roughly 500,000 clones, with approximately 90% found just once. The source material was PBMCs or T cells enriched from blood (not recorded which). All receptors come from a woman aged 60-75 years who had recovered from COVID-19.

The CDR3 DNA is TGTGCCAGCAGCCACAGTGGGAGAGGGACAGATACGCAGTATTTT. Its translation is CASSHSGRGTDTQYF. The V call is TRBV7-9, the J call TRBJ2-3; possibly TRBD2 for D (5 bases). V lost 5 bases to trimming and J lost 3 bases, with 15 bases between them. Germline V gene sequence: CDR1 SEHNR, CDR2 FQNEAQ (reference sequence). The CDR3 covers 15 residues.

This clone occurred once. The genes are TRBV5-1 and TRBJ2-7; a weak D match, TRBD1 (6 bases). Trimming cost V 0 bases and J 2 bases, with 12 bases left between them. CDR1 is SGHRS and CDR2 is YFSETQ in the germline V gene. CDR3 length equals 15 residues. The CDR3 protein is CASSLGGTPTYEQYF. The CDR3 DNA reads TGCGCCAGCAGCTTGGGGGGGACACCAACCTACGAGCAGTACTTC.

This chain connects TRBV28 to TRBJ1-5; 7 positions agree with TRBD1. This CDR3 spans 16 amino acids. With V trimmed by 4 bases and J by 1 base, 7 bases remained unmatched. The germline V gene has CDR1 MDHEN and CDR2 SYDVKM. The CDR3 reads CASSWTTGMSNQPQHF. CDR3 nucleotide sequence: TGTGCCAGCAGTTGGACGACAGGGATGAGCAATCAGCCCCAGCATTTT.

The V call is TRBV7-2, the J call TRBJ1-5; D is possibly TRBD1 (5 bases). V was pared by 1 base and J by 7 bases, with 8 bases between. The CDR3 spans 13 residues. CDR1 is SGHTA and CDR2 is FQGNSA in the germline V gene. The CDR3 DNA reads as TGTGCCAGCAGCTTAGATAAGGGGCAGCCCCAGCATTTT. This encodes CASSLDKGQPQHF.

This chain joins TRBV3-1 (or the pseudogene TRBV3-2) and TRBJ2-3; weak D call: TRBD2 (7 bases). The CDR3 is 15 amino acids. V was shortened by 2 bases and J by 2 bases, with 11 bases between the two germline ends. Germline V gene sequence: CDR1 LGHDT, CDR2 YNNKEL (reference sequence). In nucleotides, the CDR3 is TGTGCCAGCAGCCAAAGGGGGGGCCACACAGATACGCAGTATTTT. It specifies CASSQRGGHTDTQYF.

This sequence joins TRBV29-1 and TRBJ1-6, with 9 bases aligning to TRBD1. The length of the CDR3 is 13 residues. Germline V gene sequence: CDR1 SQVTM, CDR2 ANQGSEA. V lost 7 bases and J lost 5; bases outside the gene matches: 3. The CDR3 nucleotides read TGCAGCGCGAGGACAGGGGATAATTCACCCCTCCACTTT. It specifies CSARTGDNSPLHF.

The V and J genes are TRBV19 and TRBJ2-3; the D gene is possibly TRBD1 (6 bases). Looked up from germline, CDR1 is LNHDA and CDR2 is SQIVND (reference sequence). Trimming pared 6 bases from V and 6 bases from J, leaving 19 bases between. This CDR3 has 15 residues. The CDR3 is CASRSGQYFRDTQYF. The CDR3 DNA reads TGTGCCAGTAGATCCGGACAGTACTTTAGGGATACGCAGTATTTT.

The chain links TRBV6-5 to TRBJ1-2; TRBD1 matches at 8 bases. Germline V gene data show CDR1 as MNHEY and CDR2 as SVGAGI. The CDR3 is 13 residues long. V dropped 4 bases and J dropped 8; count of bases not matched to a gene: 6. The CDR3 coding sequence is TGTGCCAGCAGTTCCTCCAGGGGGCTGGGCTACACCTTC. The encoded protein is CASSSSRGLGYTF.

This clone was found once. This chain connects TRBV3-1 (or the pseudogene TRBV3-2) to TRBJ1-4; D perhaps matches TRBD1 (5 bases). The CDR3 is 18 amino acids. Trimming removed 6 bases from V and 0 bases from J, with 20 bases in between. CDR1 and CDR2 from the germline V gene are LGHDT and YNNKEL (reference sequence). The CDR3 is CASSRILVTASTNEKLFF. The CDR3 bases are TGTGCCAGCAGTCGTATCCTGGTGACAGCCTCAACTAATGAAAAACTGTTTTTT.

The genes are TRBV3-1 (or the pseudogene TRBV3-2) and TRBJ1-1; perhaps TRBD1 as D (5 bases). Trimming took off 3 bases at V and 1 base at J, with 9 bases between the two ends. Germline assignment: CDR1 LGHDT and CDR2 YNNKEL (reference sequence). This CDR3 is 14 amino acids long. The CDR3 loop reads CASSHLTANTEAFF. The CDR3 bases are TGTGCCAGCAGCCATCTGACAGCGAACACTGAAGCTTTCTTT.

The V call is TRBV6-5, the J call TRBJ1-1; D gene ambiguous. The V gene lost 6 bases and the J gene lost 0 bases, with 14 bases spanning the gap. Germline V CDR1 and CDR2: MNHEY, SVGAGI. The CDR3 contains 15 residues. In nucleotides, the CDR3 is TGTGCCAGCAGGACTCCCCGGCGCATGAACACTGAAGCTTTCTTT. Its translation: CASRTPRRMNTEAFF.

The rearrangement links TRBV5-1 to TRBJ2-3; 8 bases fit TRBD2. Germline V gene data show CDR1 as SGHRS and CDR2 as YFSETQ. The V gene end was trimmed by 2 bases and the J gene end by 3 bases; junction bases not matched to a gene: 5. The CDR3 runs 15 residues. This chain's CDR3 is CASSFAGGVTDTQYF. The CDR3 coding sequence is TGCGCCAGCAGCTTTGCGGGGGGAGTAACAGATACGCAGTATTTT.

Only one count was recorded for this clone. The chain uses TRBV18 and TRBJ1-4; 9 positions match TRBD1. The CDR3 totals 15 residues. The J segment lost 8 bases and the V segment lost 3 bases, leaving 7 bases of the junction unmatched. The germline V gene has CDR1 KGHSH and CDR2 LQKENI. CDR3: CASSPGQGPGEKLFF. The CDR3 DNA is TGTGCCAGCTCACCGGGACAGGGTCCCGGGGAAAAACTGTTTTTT.

The chain is built from TRBV6-6 and TRBJ2-3, with 10 bases fitting TRBD2. Germline trimming cut 6 bases from V and 1 base from J; bases unmatched to any gene: 4. Per germline, CDR1 MNHNY and CDR2 SVGAGI (reference sequence). The CDR3 sequence is 15 residues long. The CDR3 loop reads CASRPLAGGTDTQYF. The CDR3 DNA follows: TGTGCCAGCAGACCCCTAGCGGGGGGCACAGATACGCAGTATTTT.

This chain joins TRBV7-2 and TRBJ1-6; D is unresolved. The CDR3 loop spans 15 amino acids. Trimming took 1 base from V and 7 from J, leaving 11 bases between them. CDR1 and CDR2 from the germline V gene are SGHTA and FQGNSA. Here the CDR3 reads CASSLGSRQNSPLHF. In DNA, the CDR3 is TGTGCCAGCAGCTTAGGGTCGCGGCAGAATTCACCCCTCCACTTT.

This chain connects TRBV2 to TRBJ2-5; TRBD1 matches at 12 bases. The CDR3 loop spans 16 amino acids. Trimming took 4 bases from V and 4 from J; bases not matched to a gene: 7. Germline CDR1 SNHLY, CDR2 FYNNEI. CDR3 residues: CASSVGTGGVGETQYF. CDR3 DNA: TGTGCCAGCAGTGTGGGGACAGGGGGCGTGGGAGAGACCCAGTACTTC.

The rearrangement joins TRBV5-1 to TRBJ1-1; perhaps TRBD1 as D (6 bases). The CDR3 spans 15 residues. Germline CDR1 and CDR2: SGHRS and YFSETQ. V lost 4 bases, J lost 4 bases, and 17 bases lay in between. The CDR3 DNA follows: TGCGCCAGCAGCCCATGGGGGCACGGGTCCACTGAAGCTTTCTTT. Its protein is CASSPWGHGSTEAFF.

The chain carries TRBV28 and TRBJ2-5; the D gene is possibly TRBD2 (6 bases). CDR3 size: 15 residues. V lost 1 base and J lost 4, with 13 bases in between. Germline lookup yields CDR1 MDHEN and CDR2 SYDVKM. The CDR3 reads CASSLYELGGETQYF. As DNA, the CDR3 is TGTGCCAGCAGTTTATATGAGTTGGGGGGAGAGACCCAGTACTTC.

V is TRBV20-1 and J is TRBJ1-2; D perhaps matches TRBD1 (6 bases). Germline assignment: CDR1 DFQATT and CDR2 SNEGSKA (reference sequence). CDR3 size: 12 residues. Deletions cut 5 bases from V and 7 bases from J, with 14 bases between. CDR3 sequence: CSAGGGQSGYTF. CDR3 DNA: TGCAGTGCTGGTGGGGGGCAGAGTGGCTACACCTTC.

The chain recombines TRBV2 with TRBJ1-2; tentative D call: TRBD1 (6 bases). V lost 3 bases to trimming and J lost 5 bases, with 10 bases between them. The germline CDR1 and CDR2 sequences are SNHLY and FYNNEI. This CDR3 is 13 amino acids long. CDR3 nucleotide sequence: TGTGCCAGCAGTGATCAGGGGTCATATGGCTACACCTTC. This translates into CASSDQGSYGYTF.

This sequence joins TRBV4-1 and TRBJ1-2, with 8 bases matching TRBD1. CDR3 length equals 15 residues. Germline V CDR1 and CDR2: MGHRA, YSYEKL. V lost 0 bases, J lost 7 bases, and 7 bases stayed unmatched. The CDR3 nucleotides are TGCGCCAGCAGCCAAGAAGGTCTGGACAGGGTTGGCTACACCTTC. It codes for CASSQEGLDRVGYTF.